The rows below give T cell receptor beta chains drawn from one sample of a study of T cells in Graves' hyperthyroidism and ophthalmopathy. TCRdb processed the multiplex PCR reads anew with MiXCR; each CDR3 protein has one entry. The sample holds 370,000 or so distinct CDR3 sequences, around 25% seen once. Material for sequencing was blood. The receptors originated from a man over 45 with Graves' hyperthyroidism. CDR3s include the opening cysteine and the closing phenylalanine or tryptophan. The D gene is left open where the match is weak. Clone size is stated in some rows and not others, as once, few, many or a class when expanded.

length	D	V	size	J	CDR3	DNA
16	TRBD2	TRBV7-2	-	TRBJ2-7	CASSSAETSGFGEQYF	TGTGCCAGCAGCTCCGCCGAGACTAGCGGGTTCGGGGAGCAGTACTTC
16	-	TRBV2	many	TRBJ2-5	CASRNWGQGGIETQYF	TGTGCCAGCAGGAACTGGGGGCAGGGTGGTATAGAGACCCAGTACTTC
16	TRBD2	TRBV3-1	-	TRBJ2-1	CASSPLLAGGKNEQFF	TGTGCCAGCAGCCCCCTCTTAGCGGGAGGTAAAAATGAGCAGTTCTTC
14	TRBD2	TRBV20-1	few	TRBJ2-1	CSASGLAGGYIQFF	TGCAGTGCTAGTGGACTAGCGGGAGGTTATATTCAGTTCTTC
14	TRBD2	TRBV27	few	TRBJ2-1	CARGAGGRHNEQFF	TGTGCCAGAGGAGCGGGAGGGCGGCACAATGAGCAGTTCTTC
15	-	TRBV30	few	TRBJ2-1	CAWTASRRSYNEQFF	TGTGCCTGGACTGCCTCTCGGCGGTCCTACAATGAGCAGTTCTTC
13	-	TRBV3-1	few	TRBJ1-5	CASSQFLDQPQHF	TGTGCCAGCAGCCAATTTTTGGATCAGCCCCAGCATTTT
13	-	TRBV7-9	few	TRBJ1-2	CASSLAEGYGYTF	TGTGCCAGCAGCTTAGCAGAAGGGTATGGCTACACCTTC
13	TRBD1	TRBV6-1	-	TRBJ2-7	CASTSTGVYEQYF	TGTGCCAGCACCTCGACAGGGGTCTACGAGCAGTACTTC
13	-	TRBV20-1	many	TRBJ1-3	CSASSSAGNTIYF	TGCAGTGCGTCTAGCTCCGCTGGAAACACCATATATTTT
15	TRBD2	TRBV12-3/TRBV12-4	-	TRBJ2-7	CASSFSPGGRYEQYF	TGTGCCAGCAGTTTTTCACCGGGAGGGCGGTACGAGCAGTACTTC
15	-	TRBV6-6	-	TRBJ2-7	CASSYSSGTNYEQYF	TGTGCCAGCAGTTACTCGTCCGGGACAAATTACGAGCAGTACTTC
15	TRBD2	TRBV5-1	few	TRBJ2-7	CASSLTSGGNYEQYF	TGCGCCAGCAGCCTGACGAGCGGGGGAAACTACGAGCAGTACTTC
13	-	TRBV7-2	-	TRBJ1-3	CASSYLPGNTIYF	TGTGCCAGCAGCTACCTCCCCGGAAACACCATATATTTT
14	-	TRBV6-5	few	TRBJ1-4	CASSYSRTDSKLFF	TGTGCCAGCAGTTACTCCCGGACGGACTCAAAACTGTTTTTT
16	-	TRBV7-9	-	TRBJ2-5	CASSSPQDSPEETQYF	TGTGCCAGCAGCTCCCCCCAGGACAGCCCGGAAGAGACCCAGTACTTC
15	-	TRBV5-1	few	TRBJ2-5	CASSLEGNQKETQYF	TGCGCCAGCAGCTTGGAAGGGAACCAAAAAGAGACCCAGTACTTC
12	-	TRBV20-1	few	TRBJ1-2	CSASGGNYGYTF	TGCAGTGCTAGCGGGGGTAACTATGGCTACACCTTC
15	TRBD1	TRBV28	many	TRBJ2-1	CASMATRDRYNEQFF	TGTGCCAGCATGGCGACCCGGGACAGATACAATGAGCAGTTCTTC
14	-	TRBV6-1	once	TRBJ2-7	CASRGSGAPYEQYF	TGTGCCAGCCGAGGTTCAGGGGCCCCCTACGAGCAGTACTTC
14	TRBD1	TRBV29-1	-	TRBJ2-3	CSSRDSGSTDTQYF	TGCAGCTCCCGGGACAGTGGAAGCACAGATACGCAGTATTTT
17	TRBD2	TRBV4-1	many	TRBJ2-3	CASSPTGLAGRQDTQYF	TGCGCCAGCAGCCCCACGGGACTAGCGGGACGTCAAGATACGCAGTATTTT
14	TRBD2	TRBV11-2	many	TRBJ2-7	CASSRSGLAGEQYF	TGTGCCAGCAGCCGCTCGGGACTAGCGGGAGAGCAGTACTTC
14	TRBD2	TRBV6-1	few	TRBJ2-1	CATTGLAGVNEQFF	TGTGCCACAACGGGACTAGCGGGCGTCAATGAGCAGTTCTTC
11	-	TRBV7-9	many	TRBJ2-5	CASSSQETQYF	TGTGCCAGCAGTTCCCAAGAGACCCAGTACTTC
15	TRBD2	TRBV5-1	few	TRBJ2-1	CASSLWLAGENEQFF	TGCGCCAGCAGCTTGTGGCTAGCGGGAGAGAATGAGCAGTTCTTC
15	TRBD2	TRBV5-6	-	TRBJ2-5	CASSSLTSGRETQYF	TGTGCCAGCAGCTCATTGACTAGCGGGAGGGAGACCCAGTACTTC
14	TRBD1	TRBV5-8	-	TRBJ2-5	CASKPLTGGLSEYF	TGTGCCAGCAAACCGCTGACAGGGGGGTTATCCGAGTACTTC
15	TRBD1	TRBV4-1	-	TRBJ2-7	CASSQEGRRGFEQYF	TGCGCCAGCAGCCAAGAGGGTCGCAGGGGGTTCGAGCAGTACTTC
16	TRBD2	TRBV2	few	TRBJ2-1	CASREGLAVAYNEQFF	TGTGCCAGCCGGGAGGGGCTAGCCGTAGCCTACAATGAGCAGTTCTTC
19	-	TRBV7-9	few	TRBJ2-5	CASSLLRSPIRGKEETQYF	TGTGCCAGCAGCCTGTTACGTAGCCCGATTCGTGGTAAAGAAGAGACCCAGTACTTC
14	-	TRBV18	-	TRBJ1-4	CASSRRDRNEKLFF	TGTGCCAGCTCACGACGGGACCGCAACGAAAAACTGTTTTTT
17	TRBD2	TRBV7-6	many	TRBJ2-5	CASSLVGGLAGKETQYF	TGTGCCAGCAGCTTAGTCGGGGGACTAGCGGGTAAAGAGACCCAGTACTTC
16	TRBD1	TRBV27	-	TRBJ2-7	CASSLFWGTVPYEQYF	TGTGCCAGCAGTTTATTCTGGGGGACAGTCCCTTACGAGCAGTACTTC
17	TRBD2	TRBV7-2	few	TRBJ2-7	CASSRTITSGSSHEQYF	TGTGCCAGCAGCCGGACCATTACTAGCGGGAGCTCCCACGAGCAGTACTTC
14	-	TRBV9	-	TRBJ2-7	CASSVSLQGYEQYF	TGTGCCAGCAGCGTTAGTCTACAGGGCTACGAGCAGTACTTC
15	-	TRBV13	-	TRBJ1-5	CASSSGVGGNQPQHF	TGTGCCAGCAGCTCAGGGGTCGGGGGAAATCAGCCCCAGCATTTT
14	-	TRBV20-1	once	TRBJ2-5	CSARDGTQMETQYF	TGCAGTGCTAGAGATGGGACGCAGATGGAGACCCAGTACTTC
14	-	TRBV5-1	-	TRBJ1-1	CASSLGGEYTEAFF	TGCGCCAGCAGCTTGGGTGGGGAGTACACTGAAGCTTTCTTT
18	-	TRBV5-1	-	TRBJ2-5	CASSSVPQGPRSRETQYF	TGCGCCAGCAGCTCGGTACCACAGGGCCCCAGGAGTAGAGAGACCCAGTACTTC
15	-	TRBV28	many	TRBJ1-2	CASSLSLGRGYGYTF	TGTGCCAGCAGTTTATCCCTTGGCAGGGGCTATGGCTACACCTTC
14	TRBD1	TRBV30	-	TRBJ2-7	CAWSPYRGREEQYF	TGTGCCTGGAGCCCCTACAGGGGGCGGGAAGAGCAGTACTTC
13	-	TRBV19	few	TRBJ2-7	CASSIFPGDEQYF	TGTGCCAGTAGTATCTTCCCTGGAGACGAGCAGTACTTC
16	-	TRBV6-1	-	TRBJ2-3	CASVLAGTTSTDTQYF	TGTGCCAGCGTACTAGCCGGGACGACTAGCACAGATACGCAGTATTTT
14	-	TRBV11-2	many	TRBJ2-7	CASSLTVSSYEQYF	TGTGCCAGCAGCTTAACAGTTTCTTCCTACGAGCAGTACTTC
13	-	TRBV6-1	few	TRBJ2-7	CASSGGRAYEQYF	TGTGCCAGCAGTGGTGGCAGGGCTTACGAGCAGTACTTC
15	-	TRBV5-1	-	TRBJ2-5	CASSLVAGAQETQYF	TGCGCCAGCAGCTTGGTTGCAGGGGCCCAAGAGACCCAGTACTTC
15	-	TRBV29-1	-	TRBJ2-2	CSAWSRESNTGELFF	TGCAGCGCCTGGAGCCGGGAGTCGAACACCGGGGAGCTGTTTTTT
11	-	TRBV2	-	TRBJ2-6	CASSEGASASF	TGTGCCAGCAGTGAAGGGGCTAGCGCTTCTTTC
14	TRBD1	TRBV18	-	TRBJ1-5	CASKRDRGLQPQHF	TGTGCCAGCAAACGGGACAGGGGGCTTCAGCCCCAGCATTTT
14	-	TRBV12-3/TRBV12-4	many	TRBJ1-5	CASHSGRLNQPQHF	TGTGCCAGCCACAGTGGCCGACTTAATCAGCCCCAGCATTTT
15	-	TRBV11-2	many	TRBJ2-2	CASSLRGGNTGELFF	TGTGCCAGCAGCTTAAGGGGAGGGAACACCGGGGAGCTGTTTTTT
17	TRBD1	TRBV5-1	-	TRBJ2-6	CASRDGQGSSGANVLTF	TGCGCCAGCAGGGATGGACAGGGGAGCTCTGGGGCCAACGTCCTGACTTTC
14	-	TRBV7-3	-	TRBJ2-5	CASSLTGSQETQYF	TGTGCCAGCAGCTTAACAGGATCTCAAGAGACCCAGTACTTC
13	TRBD2	TRBV12-5	-	TRBJ2-7	CASGPSGSGEQYF	TGTGCTAGTGGCCCTAGCGGGTCGGGCGAGCAGTACTTC
14	TRBD2	TRBV3-1	few	TRBJ2-7	CASSQGGTSPEQYF	TGTGCCAGCAGCCAAGGCGGGACTAGCCCCGAGCAGTACTTC
16	-	TRBV7-3	few	TRBJ2-2	CASSLTGLSNTGELFF	TGTGCCAGCAGCTTAACGGGACTCAGTAACACCGGGGAGCTGTTTTTT
15	-	TRBV6-1	-	TRBJ2-6	CASSDYSPGANVLTF	TGTGCCAGCAGTGATTACTCCCCTGGGGCCAACGTCCTGACTTTC
14	-	TRBV12-3/TRBV12-4	-	TRBJ2-4	CASSGGIDKNIQYF	TGTGCCAGCAGTGGCGGGATTGACAAAAACATTCAGTACTTC